This is a list of T cell receptor beta chains from one sample in a study of blood T cell repertoires in COVID-19. Repertoires were generated with immunoSEQ multiplex PCR, while TCRdb's copy carries only in-frame clones and drops some. Here the sample spans under 300,000 clones, 70% to 90% being singletons. The sample taken for sequencing was peripheral blood. The receptor source for this set is a woman aged 70-85 years with active or convalescent COVID-19. The conserved cysteine and the conserved F or W are not part of the CDR3 here. A D gene is named only where the DNA matches it firmly.

TRBV20-1	-	TRBJ2-2	SRHFTGELF
TRBV6-1	TRBD1	TRBJ1-5	ASTRQGAQPQH
TRBV5-6	TRBD1	TRBJ1-3	ASSLSTGHGNTIY
TRBV7-2	TRBD1	TRBJ2-2	ASSLQGVVTTGELF
TRBV18	TRBD1	TRBJ1-1	ASSPSTGGRTYTEAF
TRBV10-3	-	TRBJ1-5	ASKGDGDQPQH
TRBV10-3	TRBD1	TRBJ1-5	AIATGGNQPQH
TRBV28	TRBD2	TRBJ2-7	ASSLAGLAGDGYEQY
TRBV24-1	TRBD1	TRBJ1-1	ATSDLTGTGRRPEAF
TRBV7-8	-	TRBJ2-1	ASSTTGLRANEQF
TRBV9	-	TRBJ1-1	ASSPGGTYTEAF
TRBV9	-	TRBJ2-2	ASSVWGAGELF
TRBV24-1	-	TRBJ2-2	ATTRENTGELF
TRBV27	TRBD1	TRBJ1-2	ASSLDRGRGYGYT
TRBV6-5	TRBD1	TRBJ1-1	ASSRQRQGYMAF
TRBV19	-	TRBJ1-4	ASTLTGNEKLF
TRBV11-2	-	TRBJ1-2	ASSSRGIGYT
TRBV18	TRBD1	TRBJ1-2	ASSPNVQGAGYT
TRBV2	-	TRBJ1-5	ASSELALSNQPQH
TRBV7-2	-	TRBJ1-5	ASSLAPGLGNQPQH
TRBV19	-	TRBJ1-2	ATRRGGPYGYT
TRBV24-1	-	TRBJ1-2	ATSDLPGRGSYGYT
TRBV5-4	-	TRBJ1-1	ASSLGTAGYMNTEAF
TRBV6-5	-	TRBJ1-3	ASSYSPQQGNTIY
TRBV24-1	-	TRBJ1-5	ATSDHRVGQPQH
TRBV27	-	TRBJ1-4	ASRRGWSEKLF
TRBV4-1	-	TRBJ2-7	ASSQATLTGLDEQY
TRBV7-2	-	TRBJ2-3	AGAENTDTQY
TRBV29-1	TRBD1	TRBJ2-6	SVEGTGISGANVLT
TRBV10-3	-	TRBJ1-1	AISESSTENTEAF
TRBV5-1	-	TRBJ2-5	ASSAKLAAETQY